The T cell receptor beta chain described here comes from a study of molecular identifiers for immune sequencing clone quantification. Points from the study as a whole: Clones above 20 RNA copies contained over 98% of effector molecules but under 1% of naive ones.

Comments on this clonotype: Its antigen is not known. This may be a read error: a much more frequent sequence differs by one nucleotide.

TCRdb recomputed calls from the PCR reads with MiXCR, one row per CDR3 protein. Among about 640,000 distinct CDR3 sequences listed, 20% were seen once. Libraries from naive CD8 cells were generated from roughly 18,000 to 920,000 sorted cells (with 10%, 30% or 50% RNA). A CD8+CD4-CCR7+CD45RA+ gate was used to sort naive CD8 T cells. The receptor comes from a human donor in good health. Some libraries in this study had Jurkat cell RNA spiked in. Sample: naive CD8+ T cells from blood, with Jurkat cell RNA spiked in. The subset here: FACS-sorted CD8+CD4-CCR7+CD45RA+ naive T cells.

The CDR3 loop reads CACSFREAGELFF. Here the CDR3 DNA reads TGTGCCTGCAGCTTCAGGGAGGCCGGGGAGCTGTTTTTT. The chain links TRBV7-7 to TRBJ2-2; D might be TRBD2 (6 bases). CDR3 length: 13 amino acids. Germline CDR1 SSHAT, CDR2 FNYEAQ (reference sequence).